This T cell receptor beta chain was obtained from a study of cytomegalovirus exposure and HLA in healthy donors. The CDR3 is 13 residues long. The V end was cut by 3 bases, the J end by 8 bases, with 11 bases between. Germline lookup yields CDR1 KGHSH and CDR2 LQKENI. This clone was detected only a few times. Primers for the PCR totalled 60 Vbeta and 13 Jbeta. Using immunoSEQ multiplex PCR, the repertoire was profiled, and TCRdb retains in-frame clones only, with some absent. In the table there are roughly 200,000 clones, about 77% of which are singletons. The TCR originated in a man in his 60s in good health and CMV-seronegative. This chain links TRBV18 with TRBJ2-4; D ambiguous. Material for sequencing was PBMCs. The CDR3 DNA sequence: TGTGCCAGCTCACCGCGGTCCCTGGACATTCAGTACTTC. Its protein product is CASSPRSLDIQYF.